One sample yielded the 7 T cell receptor beta chains listed below, sequenced in a study of shared clonotypes between healthy human individuals. Using immunoSEQ multiplex PCR, the repertoire was profiled, and TCRdb retains in-frame clones only, with some absent. The table records a few million clones, 85% to 95% of them present only once. The sample taken for sequencing was naive CD4+ T cells sorted from blood. Regarding subset: CD45RA+ positively selected. The receptors here all came from a man between 18 and 29 years old in good health.

The J gene is TRBJ2-7, the V gene TRBV25-1, with D perhaps matching TRBD2 (6 bases). The germline V gene has CDR1 MGHDK and CDR2 SYGVNS. This CDR3 has 14 amino acids. Trimming removed 4 bases from V and 0 bases from J, with 10 bases in between. CDR3 residues: CASSVTGVSYEQYF. For the CDR3, the DNA is TGTGCCAGCAGTGTTACGGGAGTCTCCTACGAGCAGTACTTC.

The chain couples TRBV5-1 to TRBJ2-7; 8 bases are shared with TRBD1. CDR1 is SGHRS and CDR2 is YFSETQ in the germline V gene. V was pared by 3 bases and J by 4 bases, with 12 bases of the junction left unmatched. The CDR3 extends over 16 amino acids. The CDR3 loop is CASSSGTGTGIYEQYF. The CDR3 bases are TGCGCCAGCAGCTCAGGGACAGGTACCGGGATTTACGAGCAGTACTTC.

The chain joins TRBV2 to TRBJ2-1; 10 bases line up with TRBD1. The ends lost 6 bases at V and 4 bases at J; junction bases unmatched: 6. The CDR3 contains 15 residues. Germline V CDR1 and CDR2: SNHLY, FYNNEI. The CDR3 nucleotides are TGTGCCAGCAGGGTAGACAGGGGGCTTTACAATGAGCAGTTCTTC. Its protein product is CASRVDRGLYNEQFF.

In this sample, this clone turned up once. The genes are TRBV2 and TRBJ2-1; D is perhaps TRBD1 or TRBD2 (7 bases each). Germline V gene sequence: CDR1 SNHLY, CDR2 FYNNEI. CDR3 size: 14 residues. V was shortened by 4 bases and J by 6 bases, with 13 bases between the two germline ends. The CDR3 bases are TGTGCCAGCAGTGCAGGGGGGGTTGCCAATGAGCAGTTCTTC. It is translated as CASSAGGVANEQFF.

As concerns this clone: Germline and junction disagree at one end, which may indicate a read error. This same CDR3 is encoded by further DNA sequences in the sample. V usage is TRBV5-1 and J usage is TRBJ2-7; unclear D gene. This CDR3 region has 12 residues. Germline-derived CDR1 and CDR2 are SGHRS and YFSETQ. CDR3 region: CASSLGLDEQYF. The CDR3 region has the DNA TGCGCCAGCAGTTTGGGGTTGGACGAGCAGTACTTC. The complete variable domain, with remaining parts taken from reference TRBV5-1 and TRBJ2-7, reads KAGVTQTPRYLIKTRGQQVTLSCSPISGHRSVSWYQQTPGQGLQFLFEYFSETQRNKGNFPGRFSGRQFSNSRSEMNVSTLELGDSALYLCASSLGLDEQYFGPGTRLTVT.

The V call is TRBV5-4, the J call TRBJ2-3; unclear D gene. Germline loops: CDR1 SGHNT, CDR2 YYREEE (reference sequence). V lost 4 bases and J lost 6, with 9 bases in between. The CDR3 sequence is 12 residues long. The CDR3 loop is CASSARYDTQYF. As DNA, the CDR3 is TGTGCCAGCAGCGCCCGGTATGATACGCAGTATTTT.

The V and J genes are TRBV7-2 and TRBJ1-3, with D tentatively TRBD1 (5 bases). The CDR3 is 16 amino acids. Germline loops: CDR1 SGHTA, CDR2 FQGNSA. Trimming removed 5 bases from V and 4 bases from J, with 18 bases in between. The CDR3 loop reads CASSPQGLREGNTIYF. In DNA form, the CDR3 reads TGTGCCAGCAGCCCGCAGGGACTACGAGAAGGAAACACCATATATTTT. The full variable domain, rest sourced from reference TRBV7-2 and TRBJ1-3, is GAGVSQSPSNKVTEKGKDVELRCDPISGHTALYWYRQSLGQGLEFLIYFQGNSAPDKSGLPSDRFSAERTGGSVSTLTIQRTQQEDSAVYLCASSPQGLREGNTIYFGEGSWLTVV.